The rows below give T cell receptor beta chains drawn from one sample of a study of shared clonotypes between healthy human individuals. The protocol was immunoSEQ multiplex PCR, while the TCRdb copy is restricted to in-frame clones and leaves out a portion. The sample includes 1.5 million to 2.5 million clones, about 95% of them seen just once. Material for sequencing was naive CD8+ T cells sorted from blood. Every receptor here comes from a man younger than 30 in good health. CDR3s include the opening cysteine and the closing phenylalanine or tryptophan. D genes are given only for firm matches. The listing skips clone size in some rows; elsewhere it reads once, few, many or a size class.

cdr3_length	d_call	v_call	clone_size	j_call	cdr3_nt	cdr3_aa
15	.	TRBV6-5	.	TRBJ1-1	TGTGCCAGCAGTTACTCGACGGAAGGGGGGTCTGAAGCTTTCTTT	CASSYSTEGGSEAFF
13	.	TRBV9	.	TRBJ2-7	TGTGCCAGCAGCGTAGATGAGGAGGACGAGCAGTACTTC	CASSVDEEDEQYF
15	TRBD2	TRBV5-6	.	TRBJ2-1	TGTGCCAGCAGGCAGGGACTAGCGCCCTACAATGAGCAGTTCTTC	CASRQGLAPYNEQFF
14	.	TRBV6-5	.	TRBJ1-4	TGTGCCAGCAGCCGAAGGGAAACTAATGAAAAACTGTTTTTT	CASSRRETNEKLFF
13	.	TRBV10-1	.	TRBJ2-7	TGCGCCAGCAGCCTTGGGGGAAGTTACGAGCAGTACTTC	CASSLGGSYEQYF
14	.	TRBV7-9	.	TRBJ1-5	TGTGCCAGCAGCCCCGACACATTCAATCAGCCCCAGCATTTT	CASSPDTFNQPQHF
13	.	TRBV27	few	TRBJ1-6	TGTGCCAGCAGTCTCGAGACCAATTCACCCCTCCACTTT	CASSLETNSPLHF
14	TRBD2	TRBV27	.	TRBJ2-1	TGTGCCAGCAGTGGACTAGCGGGTTACAATGAGCAGTTCTTC	CASSGLAGYNEQFF
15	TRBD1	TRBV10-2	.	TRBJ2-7	TGCGCCAGCAGTGGGGGGGGACAGGGTATCCACGAGCAGTACTTC	CASSGGGQGIHEQYF
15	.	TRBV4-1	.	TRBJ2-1	TGCGCCAGCAGCCAACTACCGGACTCCTACAATGAGCAGTTCTTC	CASSQLPDSYNEQFF
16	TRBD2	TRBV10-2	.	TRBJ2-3	TGCGCCAGCAGTTCTAGGACTAGCGTCGGCACAGATACGCAGTATTTT	CASSSRTSVGTDTQYF
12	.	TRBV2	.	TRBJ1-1	TGTGCCAGCACCCCCCAGGGCACTGAAGCTTTCTTT	CASTPQGTEAFF
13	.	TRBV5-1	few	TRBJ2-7	TGCGCCAGCAGCTTGGGCGGACCCTACGAGCAGTACTTC	CASSLGGPYEQYF
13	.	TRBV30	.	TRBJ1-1	TGTGCCTGGAGTGTACTTGGGGAGACTGAAGCTTTCTTT	CAWSVLGETEAFF
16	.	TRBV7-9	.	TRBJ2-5	TGTGCCAGCAGCTTCTACCCCCGGGGCACACAAGAGACCCAGTACTTC	CASSFYPRGTQETQYF
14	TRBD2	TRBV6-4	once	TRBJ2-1	TGTGCCAGCAGTGACTCGACTAGCACCAATGAGCAGTTCTTC	CASSDSTSTNEQFF
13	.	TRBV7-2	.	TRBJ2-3	TGTGCCAGCAGCTCCATCCCCAGAGATACGCAGTATTTT	CASSSIPRDTQYF
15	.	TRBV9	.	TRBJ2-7	TGTGCCAGCAGCGTAGCAGTCAGTGCCTCCTACGAGCAGTACTTC	CASSVAVSASYEQYF
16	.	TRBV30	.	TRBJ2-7	TGTGCCTGGAGTGTGCTTCCGGCTAGTTTACTCTACGAGCAGTACTTC	CAWSVLPASLLYEQYF
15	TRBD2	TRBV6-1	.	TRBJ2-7	TGTGCCAGCAGTGATGTTACTAGCGGGGCCTACGAGCAGTACTTC	CASSDVTSGAYEQYF
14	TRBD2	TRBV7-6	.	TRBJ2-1	TGTGCCAGCAGCTTAACTAGCGGGATCCATGAGCAGTTCTTC	CASSLTSGIHEQFF
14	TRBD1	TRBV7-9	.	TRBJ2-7	TGTGCCAGCGGCGGGACAGGGGTCTCCTACGAGCAGTACTTC	CASGGTGVSYEQYF
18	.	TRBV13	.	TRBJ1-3	TGTGCCAGCAGCCCGATCAATGTGGACCCAGACTCTGGAAACACCATATATTTT	CASSPINVDPDSGNTIYF
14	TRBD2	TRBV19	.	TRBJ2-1	TGTGCCAGTAGTATAGCGGGGGGGCCGGAAGAGCAGTTCTTC	CASSIAGGPEEQFF
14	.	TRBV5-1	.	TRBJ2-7	TGCGCCAGCAGCTTGGGAGCGTCGGGCTACGAGCAGTACTTC	CASSLGASGYEQYF
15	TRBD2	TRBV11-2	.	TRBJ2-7	TGTGCCAGCAGCTTAAGCCCTCGGGGGGTCCACGAGCAGTACTTC	CASSLSPRGVHEQYF
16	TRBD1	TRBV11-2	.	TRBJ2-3	TGTGCCAGCAGCTTGATGGGACAGGGGGCGGCAGATACGCAGTATTTT	CASSLMGQGAADTQYF
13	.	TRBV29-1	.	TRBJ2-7	TGCAGCGTTAGGGGCGGGCCAGTCTACGAGCAGTACTTC	CSVRGGPVYEQYF
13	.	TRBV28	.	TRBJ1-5	TGTGCCAGCAGTTTATTGCCTAATCAGCCCCAGCATTTT	CASSLLPNQPQHF
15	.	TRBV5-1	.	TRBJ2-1	TGCGCCAGCAGCTTGACAAGCTCACCAGACAATGAGCAGTTCTTC	CASSLTSSPDNEQFF
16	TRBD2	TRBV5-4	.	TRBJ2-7	TGTGCCAGCAGCTTTTATTTTAGCGGGGCATTCTACGAGCAGTACTTC	CASSFYFSGAFYEQYF
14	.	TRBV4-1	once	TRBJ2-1	TGCGCCAGCAGCCCAGGCCCTGGGGCCGGTGAGCAGTTCTTC	CASSPGPGAGEQFF
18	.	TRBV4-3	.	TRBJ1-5	TGCGCCAGCAGCCAACGTTTCCCAAGGACGGAGGGGGATCAGCCCCAGCATTTT	CASSQRFPRTEGDQPQHF
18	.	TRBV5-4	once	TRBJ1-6	TGTGCCAGCAGCTTTGGCAGGGTAGCCCTCGTTGATAATTCACCCCTCCACTTT	CASSFGRVALVDNSPLHF
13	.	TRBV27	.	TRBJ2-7	TGTGCCAGCAGTTTAGGGGCAGGCTACGAGCAGTACTTC	CASSLGAGYEQYF
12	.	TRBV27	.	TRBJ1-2	TGTGCCACCGCGGACAGTAACTATGGCTACACCTTC	CATADSNYGYTF